The clone carrying this T cell receptor (beta chain) was observed at least ten times. This sample was taken from a study of metastatic and nonmetastatic thyroid tumors. This CDR3 contains 13 residues. In germline, CDR1 is SNHLY, CDR2 FYNNEI. V shed 7 bases and J shed 4 bases, with 14 bases lying between them. TCRdb re-clonotyped the PCR reads through MiXCR. This table holds about 85,000 clones, 8.6% found once. The entire patient cohort was treatment-naive prior to thyroid surgery. This chain links TRBV2 with TRBJ2-7, with D maybe TRBD1 (6 bases). This TCR was sampled from a female donor with papillary thyroid cancer or a benign thyroid nodule (not recorded which). Some clones in this sample may be carry-over from other donors' samples. The specimen was blood. The CDR3 protein is CASKYRTAYEQYF. The CDR3 DNA sequence: TGTGCCAGCAAGTACCGGACAGCATACGAGCAGTACTTC. Full variable domain (remainder filled in from reference TRBV2 and TRBJ2-7): EPEVTQTPSHQVTQMGQEVILRCVPISNHLYFYWYRQILGQKVEFLVSFYNNEISEKSEIFDDQFSVERPDGSNFTLKIRSTKLEDSAMYFCASKYRTAYEQYFGPGTRLTVT.